The 20 T cell receptor beta chains below come from one sample, sequenced in a study of T cell responses to AZD1222 COVID-19 vaccine listed by TCRdb under 2021. The protocol used for the library was the immunoSEQ multiplex PCR assay. As stored in TCRdb, this immuneACCESS dataset retains in-frame rearrangements with V and J assigned. A fraction of the clones does not appear; measured against another copy, unresolved V genes explain less than half of the discrepancy, and the remainder lacks a known reason. This sample has approximately 97,000 clones in its table, and approximately 91% of those were observed once. Together, the top ten hold more than 6.5% of the sample. The meaning of the sample's time point label: baseline before first vaccination. Here the sequenced sample was peripheral blood, taken on day 0 of AZD1222 vaccination. Receptors were obtained from an adult in good health.

The chain carries TRBV30 and TRBJ1-2; unclear D gene. The CDR3 runs 13 residues. The V end lost 2 bases, the J end lost 8 bases, and 15 bases lay between the germline ends. The germline V gene encodes CDR1 GTSNPN and CDR2 SVGIG (reference sequence). CDR3 DNA sequence: TGTGCCTGGAGTTCAGGCCTACGGGGAGGCTACACCTTC. It is translated as CAWSSGLRGGYTF.

This chain connects TRBV11-2 to TRBJ2-1; 11 bases line up with TRBD2. CDR1 SGHAT and CDR2 FQNNGV come from the germline V gene. The CDR3 spans 16 residues. Trimming took 5 bases from V and 6 from J; bases not matched to a gene: 9. The chain's CDR3 is CASSQPVAGGPNEQFF. CDR3 nucleotides: TGTGCCAGCAGCCAACCAGTAGCGGGGGGGCCCAATGAGCAGTTCTTC.

This chain uses TRBV5-5 with TRBJ2-4; TRBD2 might be the D (6 bases). The germline gives CDR1 SGHKS, CDR2 YYEKEE (reference sequence). With 0 bases removed from V and 7 bases from J, the gap between germline ends came to 17 bases. The CDR3 covers 16 residues. In DNA form, the CDR3 reads TGTGCCAGCAGCTTGGCCGGAGGGTGGCTTGCCAACATTCAGTACTTC. It translates to CASSLAGGWLANIQYF.

The chain employs TRBV7-3 and TRBJ2-1; 8 nucleotides line up with TRBD2. This CDR3 region has 13 residues. After removal of 5 bases from V and 7 bases from J, the junction contained 4 bases not matched to a gene. Germline V gene sequence: CDR1 SGHTA, CDR2 FQGTGA. The CDR3 reads CASSPGGINEQFF. CDR3 in DNA: TGTGCCAGCAGCCCGGGGGGGATTAATGAGCAGTTCTTC.

V usage is TRBV19 and J usage is TRBJ2-5, with a weak D call TRBD1 (7 bases). V was pared by 4 bases and J by 8 bases, with 17 bases between. In germline, CDR1 is LNHDA, CDR2 SQIVND (reference sequence). This CDR3 has 14 amino acids. The CDR3 sequence is CASSTGSQGGTQYF. The CDR3 DNA is TGTGCCAGTAGTACCGGATCTCAGGGGGGAACCCAGTACTTC. The complete variable domain, with remaining parts taken from reference TRBV19 and TRBJ2-5, reads DGGITQSPKYLFRKEGQNVTLSCEQNLNHDAMYWYRQDPGQGLRLIYYSQIVNDFQKGDIAEGYSVSREKKESFPLTVTSAQKNPTAFYLCASSTGSQGGTQYFGPGTRLLVL.

The chain uses TRBV2 and TRBJ2-3; D is unclear. This CDR3 has 15 residues. Per the germline V gene, CDR1 is SNHLY and CDR2 is FYNNEI. Trimming shortened V by 3 bases and J by 5 bases, and 15 bases separated the two germline ends. The CDR3 DNA reads TGTGCCAGCAGTGATTTGTTGGGTGCCGGAGATACGCAGTATTTT. Protein: CASSDLLGAGDTQYF.

In DNA, the CDR3 is TGTGCCAGCAGTTTATCCGGGACAGGGGATGGCTACACCTTC. It yields the protein CASSLSGTGDGYTF. The chain combines TRBV27 with TRBJ1-2, with 10 bases fitting TRBD1. Trimming took 0 bases from V and 6 from J; bases not matched to a gene: 1. The V gene's germline CDR1 is MNHEY and CDR2 SMNVEV (reference sequence). The CDR3 runs 14 residues.

The CDR3 loop is CASSFSGGRAGPGDGELFF. The DNA for the CDR3 is TGTGCCAGCAGCTTCTCGGGGGGACGGGCCGGCCCTGGGGACGGGGAGCTGTTTTTT. V and J are TRBV7-3 and TRBJ2-2; 7 bases are a match to TRBD2. CDR3 length: 19 amino acids. Germline lookup yields CDR1 SGHTA and CDR2 FQGTGA. Trimming cost V 3 bases and J 7 bases; bases outside gene matches: 20.

V usage is TRBV28 and J usage is TRBJ1-3, with a weak D call TRBD1 (5 bases). The ends were cut back, 2 bases at V and 4 bases at J, with 12 bases in the middle. CDR1 is MDHEN, CDR2 SYDVKM, per germline. This CDR3 spans 15 amino acids. CDR3 DNA sequence: TGTGCCAGCAGTTTACTTCCCGGGACGGGAAACACCATATATTTT. It yields the protein CASSLLPGTGNTIYF.

This clone has a handful of counts. V gene TRBV18 combines with J gene TRBJ1-3; TRBD1 aligns across 7 bases. Losses at the gene ends were 3 bases for V and 1 base for J; bases not matched to a gene: 3. Germline CDR1 and CDR2: KGHSH and LQKENI. The CDR3 is 15 residues long. CDR3 loop: CASSPQGGSGNTIYF. CDR3 bases: TGTGCCAGCTCACCGCAGGGGGGATCTGGAAACACCATATATTTT.

J is TRBJ1-4 and V is TRBV28; 8 bases fit TRBD1. The ends lost 8 bases at V and 6 bases at J; junction bases unmatched: 5. Per the germline V gene, CDR1 is MDHEN and CDR2 is SYDVKM. CDR3 length: 13 residues. CDR3 sequence reads: CASGLQGDEKLFF. In DNA form, the CDR3 reads TGTGCCAGCGGTCTACAGGGGGATGAAAAACTGTTTTTT.

This clone was found a few times. J is TRBJ1-6 and V is TRBV6-5; D gene uncertain. V lost 10 bases, J lost 9 bases, and 16 bases lay in between. Germline V gene lookup returns CDR1 MNHEY and CDR2 SVGAGI. The CDR3 runs 13 residues. This CDR3 is CATLNMEGSPLHF. As DNA, the CDR3 is TGTGCCACCCTTAATATGGAGGGTTCACCCCTCCACTTT.

The chain recombines TRBV27 with TRBJ2-2; possibly TRBD1 for D (6 bases). This CDR3 has 17 residues. Deletions cut 5 bases from V and 7 bases from J, with 23 bases between. Germline lookup yields CDR1 MNHEY and CDR2 SMNVEV (reference sequence). DNA for the CDR3: TGTGCCAGCAGTGCCAGACAGGCCCGGGGTTACGGCGGGGAGCTGTTTTTT. It translates to CASSARQARGYGGELFF.

V usage is TRBV2 and J usage is TRBJ2-6; 12 positions agree with TRBD1. The ends lost 7 bases at V and 0 bases at J; junction bases unmatched: 10. Germline loops: CDR1 SNHLY, CDR2 FYNNEI. The CDR3 contains 19 residues. The CDR3, as DNA: TGTGCCAGCAAGCGGGACAGGGGGCCAGAGGTCTCTGGGGCCAACGTCCTGACTTTC. As protein: CASKRDRGPEVSGANVLTF.

This clone came up once. The chain uses TRBV11-2 and TRBJ2-2; D gene ambiguous. The germline V gene encodes CDR1 SGHAT and CDR2 FQNNGV. The CDR3 totals 16 residues. The ends were cut back, 5 bases at V and 6 bases at J, with 19 bases in the middle. The CDR3 coding sequence is TGTGCCAGCAGCGCCAGAAGACGAGAGTTCGCCGGGGAGCTGTTTTTT. Encoded protein: CASSARRREFAGELFF.

The J gene is TRBJ1-1, the V gene TRBV5-1; TRBD1 agrees at 7 bases. This CDR3 region has 15 residues. Trimming took 1 base from V and 8 from J; bases not matched to a gene: 11. The V gene's germline CDR1 is SGHRS and CDR2 YFSETQ. In DNA, the CDR3 is TGCGCCAGCAGCTTGACAGGGGTGGTCCCAAAGGAAGCTTTCTTT. This gives the protein CASSLTGVVPKEAFF.

This sequence joins TRBV28 and TRBJ1-6; 9 positions match TRBD1. This CDR3 comprises 15 residues. The J segment lost 10 bases and the V segment lost 3 bases, leaving 7 bases of the junction unmatched. CDR1 is MDHEN and CDR2 is SYDVKM in the germline V gene. The CDR3 nucleotides are TGTGCCAGCAGTTTGGGGGACAGGGAGGGCTCACCCCTCCACTTT. As protein: CASSLGDREGSPLHF.

The chain uses TRBV3-1 (or the pseudogene TRBV3-2) and TRBJ2-3; TRBD2 might be the D (7 bases). V was trimmed by 3 bases and J by 9 bases, leaving 16 bases between them. The CDR3 extends over 14 amino acids. Germline CDR1 and CDR2: LGHDT and YNNKEL (reference sequence). The CDR3 coding sequence is TGTGCCAGCAGCCATCTGGGGGGGGGCCAAACGCAGTATTTT. Translation gives CASSHLGGGQTQYF.

This clone came up once. The genes are TRBV5-6 and TRBJ2-1; no clear D gene. V dropped 1 base and J dropped 7 bases, with 18 bases sitting between them. The CDR3 runs 16 residues. The germline V gene has CDR1 SGHDT and CDR2 YYEEEE. The CDR3 DNA follows: TGTGCCAGCAGCTTGTATGGGAATAGTGGTAGAAATGAGCAGTTCTTC. Residues: CASSLYGNSGRNEQFF.

This clone has only a few counts. One junction end does not reproduce the germline sequence, and a read error may be involved. The chain recombines TRBV7-7 with TRBJ2-2, with 7 bases identical to TRBD1. The CDR3 covers 15 residues. Germline loops: CDR1 SSHAT, CDR2 FNYEAQ (reference sequence). The CDR3 reads CASSSGTANTGELFF. The CDR3 nucleotides read TGTGCTAGCAGCTCCGGGACAGCGAACACCGGGGAGCTGTTTTTT.